Following are 23 T cell receptor beta chains from one sample sequenced in a study of T cell responses to AZD1222 COVID-19 vaccine. Some clones are missing from TCRdb's copy, which holds only in-frame ones; the method was immunoSEQ multiplex PCR. Of roughly 120,000 clones listed, around 90% are singletons. The source material was peripheral blood, sampled on day 0 of AZD1222 vaccination. These receptors all stem from an adult in good health.

The J gene is TRBJ2-2, the V gene TRBV19; 8 bases map to TRBD1. The V segment lost 7 bases and the J segment 1 base; nucleotides outside the gene matches: 5. This CDR3 contains 15 residues. Germline V CDR1 and CDR2: LNHDA, SQIVND (reference sequence). CDR3 sequence: CASKGDRRNTGELFF. CDR3 in DNA: TGTGCCAGTAAAGGGGACAGGCGGAACACCGGGGAGCTGTTTTTT.

The chain carries TRBV7-9 and TRBJ2-1, with 9 nucleotides matching TRBD2. The CDR3 is 15 residues long. The V gene's germline CDR1 is SEHNR and CDR2 FQNEAQ (reference sequence). The V segment lost 1 base and the J segment 7 bases; nucleotides outside the gene matches: 5. The CDR3 DNA reads as TGTGCCAGCAGCTTAGGGATTAGCGGGGGTAATGAGCAGTTCTTC. As protein: CASSLGISGGNEQFF.

The chain joins TRBV29-1 to TRBJ2-3; D ambiguous. The CDR3 runs 14 residues. V was shortened by 7 bases and J by 0 bases, with 14 bases between the two germline ends. Germline V CDR1 and CDR2: SQVTM, ANQGSEA. CDR3 protein: CSGLRTSSTDTQYF. CDR3 coding DNA: TGCAGCGGCCTCAGAACATCTAGCACAGATACGCAGTATTTT.

This clone was seen only a few times. This CDR3 reads CASSNRRDTGELFF. The CDR3 nucleotides are TGTGCCAGCAGTAACCGGAGGGACACCGGGGAGCTGTTTTTT. The gene calls are TRBV6-5 and TRBJ2-2; D perhaps matches TRBD2 (6 bases). Germline-derived CDR1 and CDR2 are MNHEY and SVGAGI. Deletions cut 5 bases from V and 3 bases from J, with 10 bases between. The CDR3 spans 14 residues.

The genes are TRBV5-6 and TRBJ1-5; no definite D call. The V end was cut by 3 bases, the J end by 0 bases, with 10 bases between. This CDR3 has 15 residues. CDR1 is SGHDT, CDR2 YYEEEE, per germline. The CDR3 region is CASSSQPNSNQPQHF. CDR3 in DNA: TGTGCCAGCAGCTCTCAACCTAATAGCAATCAGCCCCAGCATTTT.

This chain links TRBV6-6 with TRBJ2-1; 8 bases agree with TRBD1. Unmatched junction bases numbered 15, after V lost 6 bases and J lost 8 bases. The CDR3 runs to 16 residues. From germline, CDR1 is MNHNY and CDR2 SVGAGI (reference sequence). In DNA, the CDR3 is TGTGCCAGCAGGTCGGTACCGGGACAGGCTTTATATGAGCAGTTCTTC. This sequence encodes CASRSVPGQALYEQFF.

The chain uses TRBV11-2 and TRBJ2-1; D not certain. Germline CDR1 is SGHAT and CDR2 is FQNNGV. V was clipped by 2 bases and J by 8 bases, with 7 bases between them. There are 12 residues in the CDR3. CDR3 protein: CASSLFGDEQFF. In nucleotides, the CDR3 is TGTGCCAGCAGCTTATTCGGAGATGAGCAGTTCTTC.

This chain uses TRBV6-5 with TRBJ2-1; no clear D. Germline CDR1 MNHEY, CDR2 SVGAGI. The length of the CDR3 is 15 residues. V lost 2 bases and J lost 5, with 13 bases in between. CDR3 residues: CASSYEGAPDNEQFF. CDR3 nucleotides: TGTGCCAGCAGTTACGAAGGAGCGCCCGACAATGAGCAGTTCTTC.

In this sample, this clone turned up a few times. The chain joins TRBV9 to TRBJ1-1; D remains ambiguous. CDR3 length equals 15 residues. Germline loops: CDR1 SGDLS, CDR2 YYNGEE. Between the trimmed V and J ends, which lost 4 bases and 3 bases, there was a span of 16 bases. The DNA of the CDR3 is TGTGCCAGCAGCCCCCTCGGAAGGGAGGACACTGAAGCTTTCTTT. It encodes CASSPLGREDTEAFF.

Only one count was recorded for this clone. This sequence joins TRBV5-1 and TRBJ2-5; D possibly corresponds to TRBD1 (6 bases). Germline values: CDR1 SGHRS, CDR2 YFSETQ. The CDR3 has 14 residues. The ends were cut back, 2 bases at V and 2 bases at J, with 10 bases in the middle. This CDR3 is CASSFRTAQETQYF. The CDR3 DNA reads TGCGCCAGCAGCTTTCGGACAGCTCAAGAGACCCAGTACTTC. Complete variable domain (other parts from reference TRBV5-1 and TRBJ2-5): KAGVTQTPRYLIKTRGQQVTLSCSPISGHRSVSWYQQTPGQGLQFLFEYFSETQRNKGNFPGRFSGRQFSNSRSEMNVSTLELGDSALYLCASSFRTAQETQYFGPGTRLLVL.

The chain links TRBV19 to TRBJ1-3; D not resolved. Germline assignment: CDR1 LNHDA and CDR2 SQIVND (reference sequence). The length of the CDR3 is 13 residues. The V end was cut by 5 bases, the J end by 3 bases, with 8 bases between. CDR3 coding DNA: TGTGCCAGTAGTCCTCAGAATGGAAACACCATATATTTT. Protein: CASSPQNGNTIYF.

The chain has TRBV9 and TRBJ2-3, with 9 bases that match TRBD2. CDR3 length: 17 residues. V gave up 0 bases and J gave up 2 bases; unmatched junction bases: 7. Germline values: CDR1 SGDLS, CDR2 YYNGEE. CDR3: CASSVGLERGATDTQYF. The CDR3 nucleotides are TGTGCCAGCAGCGTAGGCCTAGAGCGGGGGGCCACAGATACGCAGTATTTT.

This rearrangement joins TRBV27 to TRBJ2-1, with 9 bases identical to TRBD1. The V gene's germline CDR1 is MNHEY and CDR2 SMNVEV (reference sequence). There are 16 residues in the CDR3. V was clipped by 5 bases and J by 4 bases; unmatched bases: 9. The CDR3 reads CASSPLGTGRYNEQFF. CDR3 DNA: TGTGCCAGCAGTCCCCTCGGGACAGGGCGATACAATGAGCAGTTCTTC.

The CDR3 reads CASSPPGRGETQYF. The CDR3 DNA follows: TGTGCCAGCTCACCACCCGGGAGAGGAGAGACCCAGTACTTC. The chain employs TRBV18 and TRBJ2-5, with D perhaps TRBD2 (6 bases). V lost 0 bases and J lost 4, with 9 bases in between. Germline values: CDR1 KGHSH, CDR2 LQKENI. This CDR3 spans 14 amino acids.

V usage is TRBV6-5 and J usage is TRBJ2-7; 10 nucleotides line up with TRBD1. This CDR3 is built from 15 residues. The trim removed 7 bases at V and 2 bases at J, leaving 8 bases unmatched. Germline values: CDR1 MNHEY, CDR2 SVGAGI. The CDR3 region is CASKGEGTGAYEQYF. CDR3 in DNA: TGTGCCAGCAAGGGCGAGGGGACAGGGGCCTACGAGCAGTACTTC.

The V and J genes are TRBV9 and TRBJ2-5; TRBD2 matches at 11 bases. The CDR3 is 15 amino acids. CDR1 SGDLS and CDR2 YYNGEE come from the germline V gene. The V gene end was trimmed by 3 bases and the J gene end by 2 bases; junction bases not matched to a gene: 3. The CDR3 here is CASSAGTSGQETQYF. As DNA, the CDR3 is TGTGCCAGCAGCGCCGGGACTAGCGGACAAGAGACCCAGTACTTC.

In its sample, this clone was seen once. A junction boundary mismatches the germline segment, possibly from a read error. The V call is TRBV7-7, the J call TRBJ2-1; possibly TRBD2 for D (5 bases). The CDR3 length is 14 residues. In germline, CDR1 is SSHAT, CDR2 FNYEAQ (reference sequence). The CDR3 DNA is TGTGCTAGCAGCTTAGCACTAGGTTACAATGAGCAGTTCTTC. Its protein is CASSLALGYNEQFF. The full variable domain, its missing parts supplied by reference TRBV7-7 and TRBJ2-1, is GAGVSQSPRYKVTKRGQDVTLRCDPISSHATLYWYQQALGQGPEFLTYFNYEAQPDKSGLPSDRFSAERPEGSISTLTIQRTEQRDSAMYRCASSLALGYNEQFFGPGTRLTVL.

The chain has TRBV7-2 and TRBJ1-5; D is unresolved. The V gene lost 0 bases and the J gene lost 6 bases, with 9 bases spanning the gap. CDR3 size: 14 residues. CDR1 is SGHTA, CDR2 FQGNSA, per germline. This chain's CDR3 is CASSLAPVPQPQHF. The DNA for the CDR3 is TGTGCCAGCAGCTTAGCGCCTGTCCCTCAGCCCCAGCATTTT.

The J gene is TRBJ1-4, the V gene TRBV5-5, with D tentatively TRBD1 (5 bases). Trimming left V 4 bases short and J 6 bases short, with 13 bases between. The CDR3 runs 14 residues. Germline loops: CDR1 SGHKS, CDR2 YYEKEE (reference sequence). The CDR3: CASSRLGGDEKLFF. The CDR3 nucleotides read TGTGCCAGCAGCCGGCTGGGGGGGGATGAAAAACTGTTTTTT.

This chain joins TRBV5-1 and TRBJ2-5; D gene uncertain. This CDR3 has 13 amino acids. CDR1 is SGHRS, CDR2 YFSETQ, per germline. V was cut by 4 bases and J by 5 bases, with 12 bases left in between. The CDR3, as DNA: TGCGCCAGCAGCGGGGAACCGGACGAGACCCAGTACTTC. It translates to CASSGEPDETQYF.

This chain's CDR3 is CASSSPDGLSTEAFF. The CDR3 region has the DNA TGTGCCAGTAGTTCCCCGGACGGCCTTAGCACTGAAGCTTTCTTT. This chain joins TRBV19 and TRBJ1-1, with D hard to call. Trimming shortened V by 5 bases and J by 4 bases, and 17 bases separated the two germline ends. The V gene's germline CDR1 is LNHDA and CDR2 SQIVND (reference sequence). The length of the CDR3 is 15 residues.

This chain connects TRBV6-5 to TRBJ1-4; TRBD1 agrees at 7 bases. Germline assignment: CDR1 MNHEY and CDR2 SVGAGI. The CDR3 runs to 15 residues. V dropped 2 bases and J dropped 5; count of bases not matched to a gene: 5. The CDR3 nucleotides read TGTGCCAGCAGTTACGGACAGGCATCGAATGAAAAACTGTTTTTT. It specifies CASSYGQASNEKLFF.

The chain links TRBV7-2 to TRBJ2-7; 7 nucleotides align to TRBD2. CDR3 length: 15 residues. Trimming took 2 bases from V and 6 from J; bases not matched to a gene: 10. Germline CDR1 SGHTA, CDR2 FQGNSA. The CDR3 here is CASSLIPSGGTEQYF. In DNA form, the CDR3 reads TGTGCCAGCAGCTTAATCCCTAGCGGTGGGACCGAGCAGTACTTC.